This TCR beta chain was sequenced during a study of T-cell reconstitution after alpha-beta-depleted transplantation in children. CDR1 is MNHEY and CDR2 is SVGAGI in the germline V gene. Trimming pared 5 bases from V and 2 bases from J, leaving 18 bases between. The CDR3 is 16 amino acids. A TCRbeta library incorporating unique molecular identifiers was prepared. TCRdb re-called the PCR reads through MiXCR, storing one row per CDR3 protein. The top ten clones hold less than 2.5% of a sample with some 500,000 distinct CDR3 sequences, about 30% of them seen once. Sequences were derived from PBMCs from the stem cell graft donor, sampled from the stem cell graft. V is TRBV6-5 and J is TRBJ2-5; D could derive from TRBD1 or TRBD2 (6 bases each). This sequence was found in a human donor who donated a stem cell graft to a child with aplastic anemia. CDR3 sequence: CASSNDPRGVQETQYF. The DNA for the CDR3 is TGTGCCAGCAGTAACGACCCTAGGGGGGTTCAAGAGACCCAGTACTTC.